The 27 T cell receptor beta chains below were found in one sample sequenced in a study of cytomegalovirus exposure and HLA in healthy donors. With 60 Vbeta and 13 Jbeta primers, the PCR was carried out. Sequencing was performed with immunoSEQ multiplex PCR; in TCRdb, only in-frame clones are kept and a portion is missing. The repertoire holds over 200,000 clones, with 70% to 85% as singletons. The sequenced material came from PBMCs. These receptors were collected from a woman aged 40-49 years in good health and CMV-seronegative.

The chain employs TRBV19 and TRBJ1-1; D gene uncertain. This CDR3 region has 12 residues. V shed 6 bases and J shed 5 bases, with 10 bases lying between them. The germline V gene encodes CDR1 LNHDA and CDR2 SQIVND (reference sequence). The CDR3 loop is CASRGPGTEAFF. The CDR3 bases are TGTGCCAGTAGGGGCCCGGGGACTGAAGCTTTCTTT.

The CDR3 nucleotides are TGTGCCAGCAGGGGACAGTTTATGAACACTGAAGCTTTCTTT. Translation gives CASRGQFMNTEAFF. The rearrangement joins TRBV5-6 to TRBJ1-1; 7 bases map to TRBD1. V dropped 5 bases and J dropped 0; count of bases not matched to a gene: 4. Germline CDR1 reads SGHDT; CDR2 reads YYEEEE. This CDR3 contains 14 residues.

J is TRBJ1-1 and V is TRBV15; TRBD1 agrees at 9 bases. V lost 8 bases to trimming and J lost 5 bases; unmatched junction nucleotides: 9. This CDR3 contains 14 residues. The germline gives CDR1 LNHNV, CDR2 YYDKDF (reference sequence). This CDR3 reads CATRRDRDFTEAFF. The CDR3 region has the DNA TGTGCCACCCGAAGGGACAGGGACTTTACTGAAGCTTTCTTT.

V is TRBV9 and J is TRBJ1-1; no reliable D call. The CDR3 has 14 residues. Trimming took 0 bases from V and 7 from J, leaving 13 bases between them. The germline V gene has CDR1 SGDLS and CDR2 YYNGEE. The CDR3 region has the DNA TGTGCCAGCAGCGTAGCGGGGTTTGATGGTGAAGCTTTCTTT. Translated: CASSVAGFDGEAFF.

The CDR3 DNA follows: TGTGCCACCCGAACTAGCGTGGCAGCAGATACGCAGTATTTT. This translates into CATRTSVAADTQYF. The chain couples TRBV2 to TRBJ2-3, with TRBD2 matching 7 bases. Trimming cost V 10 bases and J 4 bases; bases outside gene matches: 11. CDR1 SNHLY and CDR2 FYNNEI come from the germline V gene. The CDR3 extends over 14 amino acids.

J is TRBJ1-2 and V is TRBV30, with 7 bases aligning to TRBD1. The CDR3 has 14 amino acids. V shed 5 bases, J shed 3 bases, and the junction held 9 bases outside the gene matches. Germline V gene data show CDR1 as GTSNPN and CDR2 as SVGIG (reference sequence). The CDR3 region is CAWDRADGDYGYTF. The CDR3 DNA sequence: TGTGCCTGGGACAGGGCCGATGGAGACTATGGCTACACCTTC. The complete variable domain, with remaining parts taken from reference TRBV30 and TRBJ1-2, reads SQTIHQWPATLVQPVGSPLSLECTVEGTSNPNLYWYRQAAGRGLQLLFYSVGIGQISSEVPQNLSASRPQDRQFILSSKKLLLSDSGFYLCAWDRADGDYGYTFGSGTRLTVV.

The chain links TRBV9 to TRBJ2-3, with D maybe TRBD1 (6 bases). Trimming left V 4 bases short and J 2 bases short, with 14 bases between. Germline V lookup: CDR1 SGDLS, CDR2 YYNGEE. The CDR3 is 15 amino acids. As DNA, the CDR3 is TGTGCCAGCAGCCTCCGGGACACGGTCACAGATACGCAGTATTTT. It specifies CASSLRDTVTDTQYF.

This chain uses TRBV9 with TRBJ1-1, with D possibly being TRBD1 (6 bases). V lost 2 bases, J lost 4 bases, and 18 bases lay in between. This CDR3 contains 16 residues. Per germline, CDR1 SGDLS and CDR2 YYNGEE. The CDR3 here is CASSVLTSYRVTEAFF. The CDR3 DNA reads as TGTGCCAGCAGCGTCCTCACCTCTTACAGGGTCACTGAAGCTTTCTTT.

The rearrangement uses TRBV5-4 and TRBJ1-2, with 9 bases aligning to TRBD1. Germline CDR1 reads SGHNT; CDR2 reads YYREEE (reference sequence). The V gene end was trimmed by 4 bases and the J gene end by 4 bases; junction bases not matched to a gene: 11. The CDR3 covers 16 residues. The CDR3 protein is CASSPGGTGPIYGYTF. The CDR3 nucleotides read TGTGCCAGCAGCCCGGGGGGGACAGGGCCCATCTATGGCTACACCTTC.

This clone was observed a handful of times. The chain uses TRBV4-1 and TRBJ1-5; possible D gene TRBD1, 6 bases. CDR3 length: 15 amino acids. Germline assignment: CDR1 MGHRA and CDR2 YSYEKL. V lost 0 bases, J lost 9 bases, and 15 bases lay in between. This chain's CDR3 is CASSQEAGDGLPQHF. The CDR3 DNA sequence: TGCGCCAGCAGCCAAGAGGCAGGGGACGGTCTGCCCCAGCATTTT.

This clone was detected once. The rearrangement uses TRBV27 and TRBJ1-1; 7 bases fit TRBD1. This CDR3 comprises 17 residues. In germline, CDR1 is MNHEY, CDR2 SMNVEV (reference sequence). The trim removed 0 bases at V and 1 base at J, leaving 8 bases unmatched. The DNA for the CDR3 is TGTGCCAGCAGTTTATCAGACAGGGCGGATAGGAACACTGAAGCTTTCTTT. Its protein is CASSLSDRADRNTEAFF.

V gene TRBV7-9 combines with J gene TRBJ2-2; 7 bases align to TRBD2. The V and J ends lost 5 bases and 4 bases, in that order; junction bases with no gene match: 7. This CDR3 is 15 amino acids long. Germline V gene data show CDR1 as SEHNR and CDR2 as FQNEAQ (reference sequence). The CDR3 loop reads CASSKERGGTGELFF. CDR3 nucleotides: TGTGCCAGCAGCAAAGAGCGGGGCGGCACCGGGGAGCTGTTTTTT.

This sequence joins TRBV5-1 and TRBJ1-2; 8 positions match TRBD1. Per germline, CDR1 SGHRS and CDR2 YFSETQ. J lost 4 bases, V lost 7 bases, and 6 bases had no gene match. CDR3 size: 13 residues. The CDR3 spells CASGETGVYGYTF. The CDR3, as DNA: TGCGCCAGCGGAGAGACAGGGGTCTATGGCTACACCTTC.

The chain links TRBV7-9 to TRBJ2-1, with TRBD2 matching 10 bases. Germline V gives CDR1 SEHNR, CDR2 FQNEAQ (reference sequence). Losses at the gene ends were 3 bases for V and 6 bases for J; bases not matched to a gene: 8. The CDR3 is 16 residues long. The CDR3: CASSFPGLAGGNEQFF. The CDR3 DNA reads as TGTGCCAGCAGCTTCCCCGGGTTAGCGGGGGGCAATGAGCAGTTCTTC.

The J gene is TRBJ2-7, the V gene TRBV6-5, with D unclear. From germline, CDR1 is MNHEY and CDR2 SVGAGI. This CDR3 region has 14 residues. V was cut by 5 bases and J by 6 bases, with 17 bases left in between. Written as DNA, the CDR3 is TGTGCCAGCAGTCCCGTCTCTCAGATGGCCGAGCAGTACTTC. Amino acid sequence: CASSPVSQMAEQYF.

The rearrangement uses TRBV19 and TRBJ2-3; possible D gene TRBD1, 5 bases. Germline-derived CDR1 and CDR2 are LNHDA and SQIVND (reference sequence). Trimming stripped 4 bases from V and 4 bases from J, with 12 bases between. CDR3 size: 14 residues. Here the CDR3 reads CASSTVMGPDTQYF. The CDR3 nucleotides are TGTGCCAGTAGTACCGTCATGGGGCCAGATACGCAGTATTTT.

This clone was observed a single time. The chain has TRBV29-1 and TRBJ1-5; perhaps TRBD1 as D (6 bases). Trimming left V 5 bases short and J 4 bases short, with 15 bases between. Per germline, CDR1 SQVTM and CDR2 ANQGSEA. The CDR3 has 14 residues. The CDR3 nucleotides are TGCAGCGTTTATAATGACAGGCAGAATCAGCCCCAGCATTTT. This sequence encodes CSVYNDRQNQPQHF.

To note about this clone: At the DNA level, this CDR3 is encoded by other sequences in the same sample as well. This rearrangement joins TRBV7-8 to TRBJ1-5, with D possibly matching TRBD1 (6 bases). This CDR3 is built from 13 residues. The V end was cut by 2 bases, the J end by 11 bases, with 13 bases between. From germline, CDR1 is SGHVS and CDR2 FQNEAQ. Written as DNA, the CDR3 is TGTGCCAGCAGCTTAAGAACAGGGCGCACCCAGCATTTT. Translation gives CASSLRTGRTQHF.

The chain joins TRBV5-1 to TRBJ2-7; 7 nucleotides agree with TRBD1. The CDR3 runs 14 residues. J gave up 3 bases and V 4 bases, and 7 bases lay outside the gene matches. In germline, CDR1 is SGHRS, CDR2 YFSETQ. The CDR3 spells CASSDRDRGYEQYF. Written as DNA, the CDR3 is TGCGCCAGCAGCGACCGGGACAGAGGCTACGAGCAGTACTTC.

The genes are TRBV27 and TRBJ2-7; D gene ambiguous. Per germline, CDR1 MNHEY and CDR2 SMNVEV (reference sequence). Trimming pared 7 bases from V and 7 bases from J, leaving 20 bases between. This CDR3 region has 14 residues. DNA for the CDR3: TGTGCCAGCACCCCTACGGGTTCCCCGGAGGAGCAGTACTTC. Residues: CASTPTGSPEEQYF.

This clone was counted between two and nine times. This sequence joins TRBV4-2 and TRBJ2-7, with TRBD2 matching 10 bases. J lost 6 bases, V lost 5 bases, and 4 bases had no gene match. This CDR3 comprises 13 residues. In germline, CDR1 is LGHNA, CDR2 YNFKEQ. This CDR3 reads CASSYLAGVEQYF. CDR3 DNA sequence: TGTGCCAGCAGCTACCTAGCGGGGGTCGAGCAGTACTTC.

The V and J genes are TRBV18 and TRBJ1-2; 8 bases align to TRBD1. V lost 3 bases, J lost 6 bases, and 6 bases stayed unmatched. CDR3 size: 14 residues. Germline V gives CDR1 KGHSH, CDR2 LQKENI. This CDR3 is CASSPSDRANGYTF. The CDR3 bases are TGTGCCAGCTCACCTTCGGACAGGGCTAATGGCTACACCTTC.

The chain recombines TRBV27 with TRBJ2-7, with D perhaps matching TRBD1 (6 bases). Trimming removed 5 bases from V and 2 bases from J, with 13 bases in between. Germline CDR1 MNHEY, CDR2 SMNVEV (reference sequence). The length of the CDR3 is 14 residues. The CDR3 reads CASSPHRDTYEQYF. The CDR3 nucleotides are TGTGCCAGCAGTCCTCACAGGGACACCTACGAGCAGTACTTC.

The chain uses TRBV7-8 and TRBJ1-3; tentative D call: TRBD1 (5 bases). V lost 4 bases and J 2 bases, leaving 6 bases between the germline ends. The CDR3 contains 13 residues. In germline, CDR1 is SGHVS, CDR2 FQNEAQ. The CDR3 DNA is TGTGCCAGCAGCTCGGGGGCTGGAAACACCATATATTTT. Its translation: CASSSGAGNTIYF.

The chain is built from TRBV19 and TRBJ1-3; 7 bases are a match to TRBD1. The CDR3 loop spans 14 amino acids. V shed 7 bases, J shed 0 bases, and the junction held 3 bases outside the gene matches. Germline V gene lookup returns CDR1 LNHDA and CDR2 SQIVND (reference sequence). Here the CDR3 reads CASKQGTSGNTIYF. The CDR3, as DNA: TGTGCCAGTAAACAGGGGACCTCTGGAAACACCATATATTTT.

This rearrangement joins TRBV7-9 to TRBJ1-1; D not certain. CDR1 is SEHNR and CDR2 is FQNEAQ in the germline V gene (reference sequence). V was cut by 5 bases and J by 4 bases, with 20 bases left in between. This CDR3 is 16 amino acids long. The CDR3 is CASSTAGVGGGTEAFF. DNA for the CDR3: TGTGCCAGCAGCACTGCCGGTGTGGGAGGCGGCACTGAAGCTTTCTTT.

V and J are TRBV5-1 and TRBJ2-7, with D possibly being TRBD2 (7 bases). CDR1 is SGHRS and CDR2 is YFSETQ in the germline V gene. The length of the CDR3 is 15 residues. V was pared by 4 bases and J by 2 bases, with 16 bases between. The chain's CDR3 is CASSPTAGATYEQYF. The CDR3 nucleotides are TGCGCCAGCAGCCCGACGGCGGGGGCTACCTACGAGCAGTACTTC.